This T cell receptor (beta chain) was recovered during a study of PD-1 blockade in classical Hodgkin lymphoma. Patients all relapsed after autologous stem cell transplantation, and there was variation in brentuximab vedotin exposure. Complete response, partial response or progressive disease constituted the best response categories observed. CDR3 size: 15 residues. V gave up 2 bases and J gave up 7 bases, with 12 bases separating them. CDR1 and CDR2 from the germline V gene are MNHNS and SASEGT. Method: immunoSEQ multiplex PCR; TCRdb's copy keeps in-frame clones and lacks some. This table has about 11,000 clones, roughly 75% appearing once.

The chain joins TRBV6-1 to TRBJ1-6; D is ambiguous. Sequencing was performed on peripheral blood mononuclear cells (PBMCs), taken at baseline. The clonotype comes from a human donor with classical Hodgkin lymphoma. CDR3 protein: CASSEFRVGNSPLHF. The CDR3 bases are TGTGCCAGCAGTGAATTTCGTGTCGGGAATTCACCCCTCCACTTT.